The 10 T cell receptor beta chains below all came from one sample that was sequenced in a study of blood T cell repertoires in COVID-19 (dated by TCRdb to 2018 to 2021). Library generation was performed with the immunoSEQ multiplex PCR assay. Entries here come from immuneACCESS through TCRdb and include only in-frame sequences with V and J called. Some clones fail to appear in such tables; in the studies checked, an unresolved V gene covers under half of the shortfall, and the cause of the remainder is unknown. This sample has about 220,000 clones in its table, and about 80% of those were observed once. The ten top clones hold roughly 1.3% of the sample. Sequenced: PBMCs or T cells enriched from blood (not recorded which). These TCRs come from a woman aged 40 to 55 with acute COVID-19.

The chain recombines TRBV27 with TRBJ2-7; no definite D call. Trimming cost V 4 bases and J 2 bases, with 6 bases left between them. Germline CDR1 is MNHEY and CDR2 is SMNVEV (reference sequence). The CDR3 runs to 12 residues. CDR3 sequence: CASSSLPYEQYF. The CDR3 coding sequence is TGTGCCAGCAGTTCCCTCCCCTACGAGCAGTACTTC.

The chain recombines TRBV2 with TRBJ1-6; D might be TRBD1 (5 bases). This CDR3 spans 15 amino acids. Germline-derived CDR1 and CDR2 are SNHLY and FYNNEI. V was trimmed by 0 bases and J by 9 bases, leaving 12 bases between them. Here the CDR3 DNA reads TGTGCCAGCAGTGAAGCGCCCCAGCAGGGTTCACCCCTCCACTTT. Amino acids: CASSEAPQQGSPLHF.

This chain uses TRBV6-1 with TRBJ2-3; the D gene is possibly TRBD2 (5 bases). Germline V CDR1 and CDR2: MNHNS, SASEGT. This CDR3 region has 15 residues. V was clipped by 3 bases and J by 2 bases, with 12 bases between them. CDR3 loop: CASSDGEGLTDTQYF. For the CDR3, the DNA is TGTGCCAGCAGTGATGGCGAGGGCCTCACAGATACGCAGTATTTT.

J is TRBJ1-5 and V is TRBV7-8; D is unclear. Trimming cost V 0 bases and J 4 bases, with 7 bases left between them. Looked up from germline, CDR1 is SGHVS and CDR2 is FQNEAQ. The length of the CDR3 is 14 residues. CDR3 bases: TGTGCCAGCAGCTTAGCGGCGGAGAATCAGCCCCAGCATTTT. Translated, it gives CASSLAAENQPQHF.

CDR3 sequence (DNA): TGTGCCAGCAGTTTATTGCAGGGGGTGGCCTACGAGCAGTACTTC. Translating gives CASSLLQGVAYEQYF. The chain has TRBV28 and TRBJ2-7; the match to TRBD1 covers 7 bases. V shed 1 base, J shed 2 bases, and the junction held 5 bases outside the gene matches. The CDR3 consists of 15 residues. CDR1 and CDR2 from the germline V gene are MDHEN and SYDVKM.

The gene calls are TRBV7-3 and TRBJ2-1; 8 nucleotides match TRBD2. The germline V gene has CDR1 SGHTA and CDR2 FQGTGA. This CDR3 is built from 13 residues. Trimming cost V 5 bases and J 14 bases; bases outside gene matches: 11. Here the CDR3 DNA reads TGTGCCAGCAGCCCGAATAGCGGGAAAAGCAAGTTCTTC. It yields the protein CASSPNSGKSKFF. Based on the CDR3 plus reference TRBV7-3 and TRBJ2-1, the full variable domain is GAGVSQTPSNKVTEKGKYVELRCDPISGHTALYWYRQSLGQGPEFLIYFQGTGAADDSGLPNDRFFAVRPEGSVSTLKIQRTERGDSAVYLCASSPNSGKSKFFGPGTRLTVL.

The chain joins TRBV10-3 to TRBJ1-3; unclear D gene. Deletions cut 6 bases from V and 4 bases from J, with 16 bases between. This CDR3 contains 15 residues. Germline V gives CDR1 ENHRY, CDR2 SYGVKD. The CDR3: CAISDTSKAGNTIYF. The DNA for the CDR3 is TGTGCCATCAGCGACACGAGTAAAGCCGGAAACACCATATATTTT.

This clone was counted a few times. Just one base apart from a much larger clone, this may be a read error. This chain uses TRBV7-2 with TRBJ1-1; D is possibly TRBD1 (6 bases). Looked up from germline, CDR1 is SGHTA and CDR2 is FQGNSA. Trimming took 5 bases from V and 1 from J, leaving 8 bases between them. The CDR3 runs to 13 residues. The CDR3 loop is CASSLQGNTEAFF. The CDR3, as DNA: TGTGCCAGCAGCCTACAGGGGAACACTGAAGCTTTCTTT.

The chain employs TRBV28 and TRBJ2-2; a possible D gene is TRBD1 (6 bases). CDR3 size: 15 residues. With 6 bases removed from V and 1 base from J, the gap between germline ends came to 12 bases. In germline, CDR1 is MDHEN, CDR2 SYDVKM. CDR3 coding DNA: TGTGCCAGCAGAGCGTCGACAGGGAACACCGGGGAGCTGTTTTTT. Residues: CASRASTGNTGELFF.

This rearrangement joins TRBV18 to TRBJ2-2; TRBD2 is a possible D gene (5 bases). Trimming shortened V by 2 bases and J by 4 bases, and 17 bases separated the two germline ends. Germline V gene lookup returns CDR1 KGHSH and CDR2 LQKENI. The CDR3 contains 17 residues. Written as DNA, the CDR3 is TGTGCCAGCTCACCATCGGGGAGTGCGTTCCTCACCGGGGAGCTGTTTTTT. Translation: CASSPSGSAFLTGELFF. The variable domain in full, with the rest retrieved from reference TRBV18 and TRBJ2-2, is NAGVMQNPRHLVRRRGQEARLRCSPMKGHSHVYWYRQLPEEGLKFMVYLQKENIIDESGMPKERFSAEFPKEGPSILRIQQVVRGDSAAYFCASSPSGSAFLTGELFFGEGSRLTVL.